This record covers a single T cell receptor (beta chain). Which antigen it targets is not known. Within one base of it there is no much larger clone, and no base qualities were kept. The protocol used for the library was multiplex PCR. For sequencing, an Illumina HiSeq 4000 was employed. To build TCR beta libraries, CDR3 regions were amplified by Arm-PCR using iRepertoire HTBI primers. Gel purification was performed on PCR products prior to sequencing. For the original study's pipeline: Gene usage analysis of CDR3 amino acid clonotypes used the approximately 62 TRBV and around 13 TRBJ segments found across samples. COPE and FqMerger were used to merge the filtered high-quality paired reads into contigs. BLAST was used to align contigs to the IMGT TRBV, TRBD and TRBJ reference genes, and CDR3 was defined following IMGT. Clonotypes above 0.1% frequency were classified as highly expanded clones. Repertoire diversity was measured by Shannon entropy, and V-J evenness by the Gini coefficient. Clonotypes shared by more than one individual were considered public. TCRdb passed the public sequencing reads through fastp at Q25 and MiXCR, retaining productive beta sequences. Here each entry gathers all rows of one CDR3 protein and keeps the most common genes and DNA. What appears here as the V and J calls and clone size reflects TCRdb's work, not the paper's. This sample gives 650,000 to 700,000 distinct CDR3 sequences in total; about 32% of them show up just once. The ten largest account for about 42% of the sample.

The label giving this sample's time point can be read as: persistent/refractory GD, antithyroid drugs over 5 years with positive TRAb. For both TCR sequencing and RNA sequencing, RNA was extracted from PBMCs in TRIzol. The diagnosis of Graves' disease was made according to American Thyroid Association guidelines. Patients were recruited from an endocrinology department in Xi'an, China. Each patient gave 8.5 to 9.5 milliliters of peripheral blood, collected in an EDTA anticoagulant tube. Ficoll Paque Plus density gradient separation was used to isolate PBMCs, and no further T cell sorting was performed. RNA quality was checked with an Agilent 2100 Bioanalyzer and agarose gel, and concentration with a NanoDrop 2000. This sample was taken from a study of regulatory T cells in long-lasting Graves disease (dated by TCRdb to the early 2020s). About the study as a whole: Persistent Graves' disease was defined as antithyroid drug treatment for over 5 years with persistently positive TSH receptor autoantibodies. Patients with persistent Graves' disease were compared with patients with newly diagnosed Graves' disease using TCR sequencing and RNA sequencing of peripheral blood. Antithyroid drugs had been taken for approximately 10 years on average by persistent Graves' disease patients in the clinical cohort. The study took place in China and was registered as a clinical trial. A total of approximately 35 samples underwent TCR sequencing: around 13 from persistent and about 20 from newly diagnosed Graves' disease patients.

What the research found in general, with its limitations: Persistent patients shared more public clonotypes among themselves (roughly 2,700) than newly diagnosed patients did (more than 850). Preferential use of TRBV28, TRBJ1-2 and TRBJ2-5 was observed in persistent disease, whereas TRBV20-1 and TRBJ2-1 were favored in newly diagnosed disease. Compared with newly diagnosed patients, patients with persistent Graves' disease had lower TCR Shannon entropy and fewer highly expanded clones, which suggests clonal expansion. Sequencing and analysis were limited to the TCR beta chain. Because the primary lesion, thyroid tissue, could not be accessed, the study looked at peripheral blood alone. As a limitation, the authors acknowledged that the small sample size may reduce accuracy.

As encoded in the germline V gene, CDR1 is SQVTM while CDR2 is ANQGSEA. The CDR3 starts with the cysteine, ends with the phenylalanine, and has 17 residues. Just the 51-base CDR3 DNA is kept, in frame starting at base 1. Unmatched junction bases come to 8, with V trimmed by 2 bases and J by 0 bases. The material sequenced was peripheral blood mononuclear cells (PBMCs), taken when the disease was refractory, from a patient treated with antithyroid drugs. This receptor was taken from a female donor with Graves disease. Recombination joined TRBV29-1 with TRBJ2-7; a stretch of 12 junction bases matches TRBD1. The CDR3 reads CSVERGGTGGFSYEQYF. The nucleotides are TGCAGCGTTGAAAGGGGCGGGACAGGGGGCTTCTCCTACGAGCAGTACTTC.